Listed below are T cell receptor beta chains from one sample, sequenced in a study of blood T cell repertoires in COVID-19. The method was immunoSEQ multiplex PCR; TCRdb's version includes in-frame clones alone and lacks a portion of them. The sample contains about 210,000 clones, under 90% of which appear only once. Sequencing input: peripheral blood. The receptors were sampled from a woman over 75 with COVID-19, enrolled during active disease. The CDR3 runs from the conserved cysteine through the conserved F or W. The D gene is left open where the match is weak. Not all rows give a size; the values are once, few, many and, for expanded clones, a class.

cdr3_nt cdr3_aa d_call v_call clone_size j_call cdr3_length
TGTGCCAGCAGCCCTACGGCGGGCCCTTACAATGAGCAGTTCTTC CASSPTAGPYNEQFF - TRBV7-8 few TRBJ2-1 15
TGTGCCAGCGGAAAGGGACAGGGGGGCGAGCAGTACTTC CASGKGQGGEQYF TRBD1 TRBV2 - TRBJ2-7 13
TGTGCCAGCAGCCAAGGGGGGGGCAACACTGAAGCTTTCTTT CASSQGGGNTEAFF - TRBV3-1/TRBV3-2 - TRBJ1-1 14
TGTGCCAGCAGACCCTCCCTTCGGCCCGAGGTCTACACTGAAGCTTTCTTT CASRPSLRPEVYTEAFF - TRBV21-1 - TRBJ1-1 17
TGTGCCAGCAGCATAGGGACTAGCGGGTACAATGAGCAGTTCTTC CASSIGTSGYNEQFF TRBD2 TRBV9 - TRBJ2-1 15
TGTGCCACCAGTGATTTGGGGGACCGGGGACTAGCGGATTACAATGAGCAGTTCTTC CATSDLGDRGLADYNEQFF TRBD2 TRBV24-1 - TRBJ2-1 19
TGTGCCAGCGGAGGGAGGGAGGGGGGAACTGAAGCTTTCTTT CASGGREGGTEAFF - TRBV2 - TRBJ1-1 14
TGTGCCAGCAGCTTAGTATCCGGAAACACCATATATTTT CASSLVSGNTIYF - TRBV7-9 medium-sized TRBJ1-3 13
TGTGCCAGTAGGAGGCTAGCGGGAGGACGCTCCTACAATGAGCAGTTCTTC CASRRLAGGRSYNEQFF TRBD2 TRBV19 - TRBJ2-1 17
TGCAGTGCTAGTTGGCTCGGGGAAAAACTGTTTTTT CSASWLGEKLFF - TRBV20-1 once TRBJ1-4 12
TGTGCCATCAGCCCTAGCGGGCAAGAGACCCAGTACTTC CAISPSGQETQYF TRBD2 TRBV10-3 - TRBJ2-5 13
TGTGCCAGCAGCCACGCGGGGGGCGCTCAGCCCCAGCATTTT CASSHAGGAQPQHF - TRBV6-2/TRBV6-3 once TRBJ1-5 14
TGTGCCAGCAGCCCAGGGGGGACGGAGCACACTGAAGCTTTCTTT CASSPGGTEHTEAFF TRBD1 TRBV7-9 - TRBJ1-1 15
TGTGCCAGCAGCCTCTCTTCGTCAGGGTTCACTGAAGCTTTCTTT CASSLSSSGFTEAFF - TRBV3-1/TRBV3-2 - TRBJ1-1 15
TGTGCCAGCAGAACAGAAGTGAACACTGAAGCTTTCTTT CASRTEVNTEAFF - TRBV6-5 - TRBJ1-1 13
TGTGCCACCAGTGATCCCCCCTCGGCGGGAGCGAACACCGGGGAGCTGTTTTTT CATSDPPSAGANTGELFF TRBD2 TRBV24-1 - TRBJ2-2 18
TGTGCCAGCAGCCGGCGGGGGCGGAAGGGTCGGGGCTACACCTTC CASSRRGRKGRGYTF - TRBV7-9 - TRBJ1-2 15
TGCGCCAGCAGCTTGGCCCCAGGAACCCTGAGCACTGAAGCTTTCTTT CASSLAPGTLSTEAFF - TRBV5-1 - TRBJ1-1 16
TGCGCCAGCAGCCCGGGCGGGGGCTCCTACGAGCAGTACTTC CASSPGGGSYEQYF TRBD2 TRBV5-1 - TRBJ2-7 14
TGCAGTGCTAGTGATTTTGCTCGTACGGACAGCGCCTATGGCTACACCTTC CSASDFARTDSAYGYTF - TRBV20-1 - TRBJ1-2 17
TGTGCCAGCAGCCGTCTTGGAGAGGGCAATCAGCCCCAGCATTTT CASSRLGEGNQPQHF - TRBV5-6 - TRBJ1-5 15
TGTGCCAGCAGCGTTGATTCGACTCCGGGTTTGTCCGAGCAGTACTTC CASSVDSTPGLSEQYF - TRBV7-9 once TRBJ2-7 16
TGTGCCAGCAGTAGCCATGAGGAGACCCAGTACTTC CASSSHEETQYF - TRBV12-3/TRBV12-4 - TRBJ2-5 12
TGTGCCAGCAGCGTTTCCCCCGGGACAGGGTCCGGGGAGCTGTTTTTT CASSVSPGTGSGELFF TRBD1 TRBV9 - TRBJ2-2 16
TGTGCCAGCAGCCAAGTATTCGGGGAGCTGTTTTTT CASSQVFGELFF - TRBV3-1/TRBV3-2 - TRBJ2-2 12
TGCGCCAGCAGTGAGAGGACAGGTAGCGACACCGGGGAGCTGTTTTTT CASSERTGSDTGELFF TRBD1 TRBV10-2 - TRBJ2-2 16
TGTGCCAGCAGTGAGACTAGCGGGAGCACAGATACGCAGTATTTT CASSETSGSTDTQYF TRBD2 TRBV2 - TRBJ2-3 15
TGTGCCAGCAGCCAGTTAAGGGGGAACACTGAAGCTTTCTTT CASSQLRGNTEAFF - TRBV3-1/TRBV3-2 few TRBJ1-1 14
TGTGCCAGCAGACGGACACCGAATGAAAAACTGTTTTTT CASRRTPNEKLFF - TRBV6-5 - TRBJ1-4 13
TGTGCCAGCAGTGTAGTTTGGGCTGGTAGCTATGGCTACACCTTC CASSVVWAGSYGYTF - TRBV2 - TRBJ1-2 15
TGTGTCAGAAGTACTAGCTCCTATAATTCACCCCTCCACTTT CVRSTSSYNSPLHF - TRBV7-5 - TRBJ1-6 14
TGCGCCAGCAGCTTCTCAGGGGGCGCGGGGAACACTGAAGCTTTCTTT CASSFSGGAGNTEAFF TRBD1 TRBV5-1 - TRBJ1-1 16
TGTGCTAGTGGTTCCCCCCCCGCGGGCTACACCTTC CASGSPPAGYTF - TRBV12-5 - TRBJ1-2 12
TGTGCCAGCAGCCCCTCCGGACAGCCGCCCGAGGAGCAGTACTTC CASSPSGQPPEEQYF - TRBV3-1/TRBV3-2 - TRBJ2-7 15
TGTGCCACCAGCAGAGATGTCTCAAAGAGCTCTGGAAACACCATATATTTT CATSRDVSKSSGNTIYF - TRBV15 - TRBJ1-3 17
TGTGCCAGCAGTTACACGTGGCCTGAAAAACTGTTTTTT CASSYTWPEKLFF - TRBV6-2/TRBV6-3 - TRBJ1-4 13
TGTGCCAGCACCTTCGTCGGGTCATCCACCGGAAACACCATATATTTT CASTFVGSSTGNTIYF - TRBV19 - TRBJ1-3 16
TGCGCCAGCAGCGTCGCTAGCCAGGATACGCAGTATTTT CASSVASQDTQYF - TRBV5-1 - TRBJ2-3 13
TGTGCCAGCAGCGTAGGATCCGGGGGGGAGACCCAGTACTTC CASSVGSGGETQYF TRBD2 TRBV9 - TRBJ2-5 14
TGTGCCAGCAGCCAAGTTGGAGGGGGGGCCTACGAGCAGTACTTC CASSQVGGGAYEQYF - TRBV3-1/TRBV3-2 - TRBJ2-7 15
TGTGCCAGCTCACCAAGGGACAGGGATTCACCCCTCCACTTT CASSPRDRDSPLHF TRBD1 TRBV18 - TRBJ1-6 14
TGTGCCACCAGCAGAGTATTGTCGGGGGACTCCTACGAGCAGTACTTC CATSRVLSGDSYEQYF - TRBV15 few TRBJ2-7 16
TGTGCCAGCAGTTCTCCCCCCTACAATGAGCAGTTCTTC CASSSPPYNEQFF - TRBV27 - TRBJ2-1 13